The 27 T cell receptor beta chains below all came from one sample that was sequenced in a study of human T cells and chemical hapten exposure. Using its own MiXCR run on the 5' RACE reads, TCRdb lists one record per CDR3 protein. The table records 120,000 to 150,000 distinct CDR3 sequences, over 3.5% of them present only once. The authors' total RNA extraction used unfractionated whole blood. These receptor sequences come from a female donor in good health.

In its sample, this clonotype was seen a few times. The rearrangement uses TRBV5-1 and TRBJ1-5; D unclear. Between the trimmed V and J ends, which lost 0 bases and 5 bases, there was a span of 6 bases. Germline V gives CDR1 SGHRS, CDR2 YFSETQ. The CDR3 length is 13 residues. Here the CDR3 reads CASSLGEDQPQHF. CDR3 sequence (DNA): TGCGCCAGCAGCTTGGGGGAAGATCAGCCCCAGCATTTT. Full variable domain (missing parts from reference TRBV5-1 and TRBJ1-5): KAGVTQTPRYLIKTRGQQVTLSCSPISGHRSVSWYQQTPGQGLQFLFEYFSETQRNKGNFPGRFSGRQFSNSRSEMNVSTLELGDSALYLCASSLGEDQPQHFGDGTRLSIL.

This clonotype was seen ten or more times. The CDR3 loop is CASSLLEGVTYGYTF. In DNA form, the CDR3 reads TGTGCCAGCAGTTTATTGGAAGGGGTTACCTATGGCTACACCTTC. The chain employs TRBV28 and TRBJ1-2, with D possibly being TRBD1 (5 bases). V was cut by 1 base and J by 4 bases, with 13 bases left in between. Looked up from germline, CDR1 is MDHEN and CDR2 is SYDVKM. This CDR3 contains 15 residues.

At least ten counts were recorded for this clonotype. CDR3 nucleotide sequence: TGTGCCAGCAACCCACCCCTCGGGGAGTCGGGGGCCAACGTCCTGACTTTC. Its translation is CASNPPLGESGANVLTF. The chain has TRBV7-9 and TRBJ2-6, with D maybe TRBD2 (5 bases). CDR1 is SEHNR, CDR2 FQNEAQ, per germline (reference sequence). The CDR3 runs to 17 residues. The V end lost 7 bases, the J end lost 4 bases, and 20 bases lay between the germline ends.

This clonotype showed up many times. V usage is TRBV5-5 and J usage is TRBJ1-4; 7 bases agree with TRBD1. Per germline, CDR1 SGHKS and CDR2 YYEKEE (reference sequence). The CDR3 contains 13 residues. J lost 10 bases, V lost 5 bases, and 8 bases had no gene match. The CDR3 loop is CASSRQGDGKLFF. The CDR3 bases are TGTGCCAGCAGTCGACAGGGTGACGGAAAACTGTTTTTT. The full variable domain, completed using reference TRBV5-5 and TRBJ1-4, is DAGVTQSPTHLIKTRGQQVTLRCSPISGHKSVSWYQQVLGQGPQFIFQYYEKEERGRGNFPDRFSARQFPNYSSELNVNALLLGDSALYLCASSRQGDGKLFFGSGTQLSVL.

Many counts were recorded for this clonotype. This sequence joins TRBV7-7 and TRBJ2-3; a weak D match, TRBD2 (6 bases). V shed 1 base and J shed 4 bases, with 12 bases lying between them. The CDR3 is made up of 15 amino acids. Germline assignment: CDR1 SSHAT and CDR2 FNYEAQ (reference sequence). The CDR3 DNA sequence: TGTGCCAGCAGCTTAGGAGGGCGGAGGGCAGATACGCAGTATTTT. Translated: CASSLGGRRADTQYF.

Details on this clonotype: Given a much more abundant clone one base away, this may be a read error. The rearrangement links TRBV6-2 or TRBV6-3 to TRBJ1-5; D ambiguous. From germline, CDR1 is MNHEY and CDR2 SVGEGT. The CDR3 sequence is 13 residues long. DNA for the CDR3: TGTGCCGGCAGTAACCATGGCAATCAGCCCCAGCATTTT. It specifies CAGSNHGNQPQHF.

This clonotype was counted many times. The V call is TRBV5-4, the J call TRBJ2-5; D is ambiguous. Germline V lookup: CDR1 SGHNT, CDR2 YYREEE (reference sequence). This CDR3 spans 15 amino acids. The germline V and J ends were trimmed by 2 bases and 2 bases, with 13 bases remaining between them. The CDR3 is CASSFVADLQETQYF. DNA for the CDR3: TGTGCCAGCAGCTTTGTGGCAGACTTACAAGAGACCCAGTACTTC.

In its sample, this clonotype was seen many times. The gene calls are TRBV4-3 and TRBJ2-7; TRBD2 matches 10 bases. The CDR3 extends over 15 amino acids. Germline V CDR1 and CDR2: LGHNA, YSLEER. The V and J ends lost 0 bases and 9 bases, in that order; junction bases with no gene match: 8. CDR3 amino acids: CASSQDSGTSVGQYF. In DNA, the CDR3 is TGCGCCAGCAGCCAAGATAGCGGGACTAGCGTGGGGCAGTACTTC.

This clonotype was recorded many times. This chain links TRBV6-6 with TRBJ1-5; a possible D gene is TRBD1 (6 bases). V lost 10 bases and J lost 5, with 15 bases in between. Per germline, CDR1 MNHNY and CDR2 SVGAGI (reference sequence). The CDR3 is made up of 13 amino acids. The DNA of the CDR3 is TGTGCCATTCAGACAGGCCGTTATCAGCCCCAGCATTTT. Residues: CAIQTGRYQPQHF.

The sample holds many counts of this clonotype. The chain has TRBV20-1 and TRBJ2-7, with 8 nucleotides matching TRBD1. Per germline, CDR1 DFQATT and CDR2 SNEGSKA (reference sequence). This CDR3 is built from 15 residues. The junction had 13 bases not matched to a gene; V was cut back by 4 bases and J by 5 bases. The CDR3: CSATPTGQDFHEQYF. In nucleotides, the CDR3 is TGCAGTGCTACACCCACGGGACAGGACTTCCACGAGCAGTACTTC.

There are many counts of this clonotype. This chain links TRBV5-1 with TRBJ2-7, with D uncertain. The CDR3 extends over 14 amino acids. Per the germline V gene, CDR1 is SGHRS and CDR2 is YFSETQ. Trimming stripped 1 base from V and 6 bases from J, with 14 bases between. As DNA, the CDR3 is TGCGCCAGCAGCTTGCGGCCGGCGGAGAGCGAGCAGTACTTC. It specifies CASSLRPAESEQYF.

Ten or more counts support this clonotype. The rearrangement links TRBV20-1 to TRBJ1-5; D is ambiguous. Germline CDR1 DFQATT, CDR2 SNEGSKA (reference sequence). This CDR3 region has 14 residues. The germline V and J ends were trimmed by 8 bases and 2 bases, with 16 bases remaining between them. For the CDR3, the DNA is TGCAGTTCCACAAATTCACTCCGCAATCAGCCCCAGCATTTT. Its translation: CSSTNSLRNQPQHF.

There are many counts of this clonotype. The V call is TRBV20-1, the J call TRBJ2-7, with D uncertain. This CDR3 has 14 amino acids. V was pared by 0 bases and J by 6 bases, with 15 bases between. The germline CDR1 and CDR2 sequences are DFQATT and SNEGSKA (reference sequence). The CDR3 region is CSARDWTTYSEQYF. The DNA of the CDR3 is TGCAGTGCTAGAGATTGGACGACCTATTCCGAGCAGTACTTC.

In its sample, this clonotype was seen many times. V gene TRBV5-1 combines with J gene TRBJ1-5; possible D gene TRBD1, 5 bases. The germline V gene encodes CDR1 SGHRS and CDR2 YFSETQ. The CDR3 is 15 amino acids. V was shortened by 0 bases and J by 5 bases, with 12 bases between the two germline ends. CDR3: CASSLVGGEHQPQHF. The CDR3 DNA sequence: TGCGCCAGCAGCTTGGTCGGAGGGGAGCATCAGCCCCAGCATTTT.

This clonotype was recorded many times. The rearrangement links TRBV6-5 to TRBJ1-1, with a possible D match to TRBD1 (5 bases). The CDR3 is made up of 14 amino acids. Germline-derived CDR1 and CDR2 are MNHEY and SVGAGI. V was shortened by 0 bases and J by 4 bases, with 9 bases between the two germline ends. This CDR3 reads CASSYSMGRTEAFF. CDR3 in DNA: TGTGCCAGCAGTTACTCGATGGGACGCACTGAAGCTTTCTTT.

This clonotype was seen at least ten times. The V call is TRBV6-5, the J call TRBJ2-3, with 7 bases aligning to TRBD1. Germline values: CDR1 MNHEY, CDR2 SVGAGI. The CDR3 has 15 amino acids. The V gene end was trimmed by 5 bases and the J gene end by 3 bases; junction bases not matched to a gene: 8. The CDR3 DNA is TGTGCCAGCAGTCGACAGGGACCGGCGACAGATACGCAGTATTTT. Protein sequence: CASSRQGPATDTQYF.

This clonotype occurred many times. The J gene is TRBJ1-4, the V gene TRBV4-1, with unresolved D. Germline assignment: CDR1 MGHRA and CDR2 YSYEKL. This CDR3 contains 16 residues. Trimming took 1 base from V and 2 from J, leaving 11 bases between them. The CDR3 loop is CASSQVWVWTNEKLFF. CDR3 bases: TGCGCCAGCAGCCAAGTGTGGGTTTGGACTAATGAAAAACTGTTTTTT.

This clonotype occurred many times. The rearrangement joins TRBV29-1 to TRBJ2-3; 7 bases fit TRBD2. The CDR3 totals 14 residues. V lost 4 bases and J lost 5; bases outside the gene matches: 9. Germline CDR1 reads SQVTM; CDR2 reads ANQGSEA. CDR3 DNA: TGCAGCGTTGGAAGCGGGGAAGGGGTAGATACGCAGTATTTT. Translating gives CSVGSGEGVDTQYF.

With regard to this clonotype: Possible read error: a much larger clone is one base away. The chain links TRBV20-1 to TRBJ1-2; TRBD1 aligns across 8 bases. Germline V gene data show CDR1 as DFQATT and CDR2 as SNEGSKA (reference sequence). CDR3 size: 13 residues. The CDR3 DNA is TGCGGTGCCGGGACAGGCACTAACTATGGCTACACCTTC. This encodes CGAGTGTNYGYTF.

To note about this clonotype: This clone may be a read error of a much larger clone one base away. The chain recombines TRBV6-1 with TRBJ1-1, with D maybe TRBD1 (5 bases). V was pared by 5 bases and J by 1 base, with 11 bases between. CDR3 length: 14 amino acids. From germline, CDR1 is MNHNS and CDR2 SASEGT. The CDR3 nucleotides read TGTGCCAGCAGTCCCACAGGTAGGAACACTGAAGCTTTCTTT. This gives the protein CASSPTGRNTEAFF.

The genes are TRBV28 and TRBJ1-4; no firm D call. CDR1 MDHEN and CDR2 SYDVKM come from the germline V gene. V lost 7 bases, J lost 6 bases, and 12 bases lay in between. This CDR3 region has 13 residues. In nucleotides, the CDR3 is TGTGCCAGCATCTCAACCCATGATGAAAAACTGTTTTTT. Translation: CASISTHDEKLFF.

There are many counts of this clonotype. The V and J genes are TRBV4-3 and TRBJ1-5; unclear D gene. From germline, CDR1 is LGHNA and CDR2 YSLEER. CDR3 length equals 15 residues. V lost 2 bases and J 1 base, leaving 9 bases between the germline ends. CDR3 nucleotides: TGCGCCAGCAGCCAACTCCTATCGAGCAATCAGCCCCAGCATTTT. It encodes CASSQLLSSNQPQHF.

This clonotype was recorded many times. The rearrangement links TRBV28 to TRBJ1-6; 9 nucleotides align to TRBD1. Trimming took 3 bases from V and 7 from J; bases not matched to a gene: 4. The CDR3 is 15 residues long. Germline CDR1 reads MDHEN; CDR2 reads SYDVKM. CDR3 loop: CASSLWTGVNSPLHF. DNA of the CDR3: TGTGCCAGCAGTTTGTGGACAGGGGTAAATTCACCCCTCCACTTT.

This clonotype occurred many times. V gene TRBV5-4 combines with J gene TRBJ1-2; 8 bases are a match to TRBD1. The V and J ends lost 4 bases and 4 bases, in that order; junction bases with no gene match: 9. The CDR3 is made up of 15 amino acids. CDR1 is SGHNT and CDR2 is YYREEE in the germline V gene (reference sequence). This chain's CDR3 is CASSPGQGTIYGYTF. Written as DNA, the CDR3 is TGTGCCAGCAGCCCTGGACAGGGCACCATCTATGGCTACACCTTC.

This clonotype was seen many times. V usage is TRBV5-1 and J usage is TRBJ2-7, with D uncertain. This CDR3 has 14 residues. Trimming stripped 2 bases from V and 0 bases from J, with 9 bases between. CDR1 and CDR2 (germline): SGHRS, YFSETQ. The CDR3, as DNA: TGCGCCAGCAGCTTTCTTGACCCCTCCTACGAGCAGTACTTC. Translating it yields CASSFLDPSYEQYF.

This clonotype appeared many times. The chain has TRBV6-1 and TRBJ1-5; 8 bases line up with TRBD1. The CDR3 is 15 amino acids. From germline, CDR1 is MNHNS and CDR2 SASEGT. V lost 3 bases to trimming and J lost 3 bases; unmatched junction nucleotides: 4. The CDR3 loop is CASSENRGANQPQHF. DNA of the CDR3: TGTGCCAGCAGTGAGAACAGGGGGGCCAATCAGCCCCAGCATTTT.

The rearrangement links TRBV27 to TRBJ2-3, with 11 bases aligning to TRBD1. The germline gives CDR1 MNHEY, CDR2 SMNVEV (reference sequence). The CDR3 has 17 residues. V trimming: 5 bases; J trimming: 2 bases; junction bases outside the gene matches: 9. The CDR3 DNA sequence: TGTGCCAGCAGTCCAGGGACAGGGGGGCAATCCACAGATACGCAGTATTTT. Protein product: CASSPGTGGQSTDTQYF.